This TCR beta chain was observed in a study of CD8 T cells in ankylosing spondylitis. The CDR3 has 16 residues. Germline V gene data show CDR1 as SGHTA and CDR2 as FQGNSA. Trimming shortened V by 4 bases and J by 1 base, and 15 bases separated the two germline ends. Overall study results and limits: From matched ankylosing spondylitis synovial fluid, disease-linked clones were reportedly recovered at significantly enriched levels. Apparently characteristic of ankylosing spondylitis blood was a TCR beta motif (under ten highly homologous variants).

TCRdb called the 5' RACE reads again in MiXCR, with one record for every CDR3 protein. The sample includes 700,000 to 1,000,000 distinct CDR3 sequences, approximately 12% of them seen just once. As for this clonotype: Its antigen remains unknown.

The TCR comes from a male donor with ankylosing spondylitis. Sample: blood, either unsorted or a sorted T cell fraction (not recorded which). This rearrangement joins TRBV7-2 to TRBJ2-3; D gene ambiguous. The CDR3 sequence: CASSWKGGPGTDTQYF. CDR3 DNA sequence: TGTGCCAGCAGCTGGAAAGGTGGCCCCGGCACAGATACGCAGTATTTT.